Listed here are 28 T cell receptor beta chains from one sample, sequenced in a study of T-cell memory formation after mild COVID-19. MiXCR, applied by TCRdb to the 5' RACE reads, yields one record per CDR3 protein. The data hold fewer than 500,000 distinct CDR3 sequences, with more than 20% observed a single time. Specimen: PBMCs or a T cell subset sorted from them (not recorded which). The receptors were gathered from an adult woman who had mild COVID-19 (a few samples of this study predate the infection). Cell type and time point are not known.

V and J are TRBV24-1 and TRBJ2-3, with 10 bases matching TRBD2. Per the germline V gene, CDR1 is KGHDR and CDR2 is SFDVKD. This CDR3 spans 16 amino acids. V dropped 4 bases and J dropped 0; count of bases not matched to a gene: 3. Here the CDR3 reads CATSDLTSGSTDTQYF. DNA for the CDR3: TGTGCCACCAGTGACCTGACTAGCGGGAGCACAGATACGCAGTATTTT.

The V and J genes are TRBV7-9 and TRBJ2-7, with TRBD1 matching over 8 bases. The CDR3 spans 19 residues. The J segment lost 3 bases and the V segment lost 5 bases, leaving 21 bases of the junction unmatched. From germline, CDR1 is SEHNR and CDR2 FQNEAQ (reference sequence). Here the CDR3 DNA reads TGTGCCAGCAGCCCAGCAGTAGGACAGGGAAAGCGGACAGGCTACGAGCAGTACTTC. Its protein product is CASSPAVGQGKRTGYEQYF.

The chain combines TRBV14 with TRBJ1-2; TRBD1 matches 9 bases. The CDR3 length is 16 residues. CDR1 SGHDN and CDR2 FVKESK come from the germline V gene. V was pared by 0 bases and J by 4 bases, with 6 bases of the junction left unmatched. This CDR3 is CASSQDQGQGPYGYTF. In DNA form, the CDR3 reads TGTGCCAGCAGCCAAGATCAGGGACAGGGACCCTATGGCTACACCTTC.

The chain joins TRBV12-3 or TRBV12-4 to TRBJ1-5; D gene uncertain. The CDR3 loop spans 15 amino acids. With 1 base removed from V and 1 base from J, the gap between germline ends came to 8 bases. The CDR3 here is CASSLVRLSNQPQHF. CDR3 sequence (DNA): TGTGCCAGCAGTTTAGTTCGACTCAGCAATCAGCCCCAGCATTTT.

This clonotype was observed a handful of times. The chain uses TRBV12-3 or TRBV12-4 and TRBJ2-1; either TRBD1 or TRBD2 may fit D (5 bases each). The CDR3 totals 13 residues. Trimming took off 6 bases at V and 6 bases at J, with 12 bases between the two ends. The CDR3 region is CASSAWGSNEQFF. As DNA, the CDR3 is TGTGCCAGCAGCGCCTGGGGGTCCAATGAGCAGTTCTTC.

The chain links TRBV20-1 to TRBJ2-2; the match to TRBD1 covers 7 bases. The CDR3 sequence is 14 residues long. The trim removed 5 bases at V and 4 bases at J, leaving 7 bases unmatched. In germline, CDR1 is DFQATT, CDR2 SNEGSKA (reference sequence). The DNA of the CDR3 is TGCAGTGCTGCCGAGGGACAGTCCACCGGGGAGCTGTTTTTT. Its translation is CSAAEGQSTGELFF.

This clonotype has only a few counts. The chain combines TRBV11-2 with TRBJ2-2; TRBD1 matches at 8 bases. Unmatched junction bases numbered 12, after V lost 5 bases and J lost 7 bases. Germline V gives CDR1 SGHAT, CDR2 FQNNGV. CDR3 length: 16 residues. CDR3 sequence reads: CASSRTDRGVGGELFF. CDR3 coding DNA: TGTGCCAGCAGCCGAACAGACAGGGGAGTAGGCGGGGAGCTGTTTTTT.

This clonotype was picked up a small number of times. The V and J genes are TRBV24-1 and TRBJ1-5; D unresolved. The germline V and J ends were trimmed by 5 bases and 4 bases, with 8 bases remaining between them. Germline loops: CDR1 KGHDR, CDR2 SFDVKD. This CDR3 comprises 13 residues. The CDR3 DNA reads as TGTGCCACCAGTGTTTCGGAGAATCAGCCCCAGCATTTT. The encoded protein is CATSVSENQPQHF.

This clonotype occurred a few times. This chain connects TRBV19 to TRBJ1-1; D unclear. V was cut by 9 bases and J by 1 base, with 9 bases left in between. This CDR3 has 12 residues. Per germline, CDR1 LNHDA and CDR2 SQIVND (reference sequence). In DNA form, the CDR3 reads TGTGCCAGCTCAGAGTGGAACACTGAAGCTTTCTTT. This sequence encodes CASSEWNTEAFF.

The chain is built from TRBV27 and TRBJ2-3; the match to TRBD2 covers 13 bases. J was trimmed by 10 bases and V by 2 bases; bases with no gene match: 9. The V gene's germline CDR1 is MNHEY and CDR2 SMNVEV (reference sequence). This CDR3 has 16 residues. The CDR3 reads CASSLEAGTSGISQYF. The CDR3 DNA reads TGTGCCAGCAGTTTAGAGGCCGGGACTAGCGGGATTTCGCAGTATTTT.

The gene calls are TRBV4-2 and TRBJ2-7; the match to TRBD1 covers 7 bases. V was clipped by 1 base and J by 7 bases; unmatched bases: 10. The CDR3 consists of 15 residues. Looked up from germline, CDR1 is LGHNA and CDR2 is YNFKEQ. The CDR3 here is CASSQGDRAVREQYF. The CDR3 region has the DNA TGTGCCAGCAGCCAAGGTGACAGGGCGGTTCGTGAGCAGTACTTC.

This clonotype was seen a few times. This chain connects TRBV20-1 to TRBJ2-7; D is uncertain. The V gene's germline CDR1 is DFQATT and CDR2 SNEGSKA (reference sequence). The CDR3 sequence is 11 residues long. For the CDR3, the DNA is TGCAGCGTCCAGAATCCCTACGAGCAGTACTTC. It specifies CSVQNPYEQYF.

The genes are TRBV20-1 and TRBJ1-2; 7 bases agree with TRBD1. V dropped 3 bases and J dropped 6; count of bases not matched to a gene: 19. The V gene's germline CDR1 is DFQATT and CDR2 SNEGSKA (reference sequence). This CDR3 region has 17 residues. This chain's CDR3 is CSARLYAGRGLRDGYTF. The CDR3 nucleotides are TGCAGTGCTAGGCTTTATGCCGGGAGGGGGCTAAGGGATGGCTACACCTTC.

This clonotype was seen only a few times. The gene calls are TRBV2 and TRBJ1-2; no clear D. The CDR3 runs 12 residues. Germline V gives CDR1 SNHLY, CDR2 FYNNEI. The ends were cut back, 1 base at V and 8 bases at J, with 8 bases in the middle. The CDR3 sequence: CASSEERRGYTF. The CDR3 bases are TGTGCCAGCAGTGAAGAGAGACGAGGCTACACCTTC. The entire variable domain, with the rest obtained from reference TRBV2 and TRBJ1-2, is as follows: EPEVTQTPSHQVTQMGQEVILRCVPISNHLYFYWYRQILGQKVEFLVSFYNNEISEKSEIFDDQFSVERPDGSNFTLKIRSTKLEDSAMYFCASSEERRGYTFGSGTRLTVV.

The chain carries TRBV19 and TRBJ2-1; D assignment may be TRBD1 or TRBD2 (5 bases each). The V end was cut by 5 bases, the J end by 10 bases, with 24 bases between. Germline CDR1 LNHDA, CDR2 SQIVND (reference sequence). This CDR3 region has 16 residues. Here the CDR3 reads CASSGVGLARVEEQFF. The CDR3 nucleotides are TGTGCCAGTAGTGGGGTCGGGCTAGCCAGGGTTGAGGAGCAGTTCTTC.

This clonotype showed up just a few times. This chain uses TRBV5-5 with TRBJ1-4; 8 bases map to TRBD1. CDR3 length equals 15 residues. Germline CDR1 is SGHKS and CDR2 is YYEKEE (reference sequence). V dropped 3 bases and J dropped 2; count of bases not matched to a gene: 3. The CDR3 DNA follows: TGTGCCAGCAGCTACTCAGGGGGCACTAATGAAAAACTGTTTTTT. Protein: CASSYSGGTNEKLFF.

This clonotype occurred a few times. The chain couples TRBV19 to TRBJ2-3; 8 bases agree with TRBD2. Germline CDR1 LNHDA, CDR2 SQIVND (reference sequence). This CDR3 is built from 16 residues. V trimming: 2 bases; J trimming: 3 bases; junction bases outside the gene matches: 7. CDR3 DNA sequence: TGTGCCAGTAGTATACGCAACGGGAGGGAGACAGATACGCAGTATTTT. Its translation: CASSIRNGRETDTQYF.

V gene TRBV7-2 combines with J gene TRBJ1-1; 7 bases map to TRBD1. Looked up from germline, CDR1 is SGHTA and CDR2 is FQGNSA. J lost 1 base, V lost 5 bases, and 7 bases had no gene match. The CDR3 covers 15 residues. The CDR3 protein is CASSPQGPKNTEAFF. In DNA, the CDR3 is TGTGCCAGCAGCCCACAGGGGCCAAAGAACACTGAAGCTTTCTTT.

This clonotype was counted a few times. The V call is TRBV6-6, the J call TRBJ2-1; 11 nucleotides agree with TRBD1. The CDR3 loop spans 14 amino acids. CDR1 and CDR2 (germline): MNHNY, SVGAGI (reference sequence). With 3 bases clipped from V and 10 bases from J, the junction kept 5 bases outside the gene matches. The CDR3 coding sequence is TGTGCCAGCAGTTATCGGACAGGGGGCGGCGAGCAGTTCTTC. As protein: CASSYRTGGGEQFF.

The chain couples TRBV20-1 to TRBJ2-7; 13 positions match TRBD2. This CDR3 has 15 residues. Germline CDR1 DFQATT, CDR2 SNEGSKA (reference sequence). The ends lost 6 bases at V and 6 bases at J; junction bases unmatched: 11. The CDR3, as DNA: TGCAGTGCAAAGCCAAGGACTAGCGGGAGAGGCGAGCAGTACTTC. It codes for CSAKPRTSGRGEQYF.

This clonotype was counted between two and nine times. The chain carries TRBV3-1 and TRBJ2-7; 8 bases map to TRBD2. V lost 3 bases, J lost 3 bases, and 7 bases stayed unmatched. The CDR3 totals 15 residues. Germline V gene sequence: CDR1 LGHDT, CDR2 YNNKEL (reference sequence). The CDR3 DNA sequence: TGTGCCAGCAGCCATTTCGCGGGGGGCGGCTACGAGCAGTACTTC. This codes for CASSHFAGGGYEQYF.

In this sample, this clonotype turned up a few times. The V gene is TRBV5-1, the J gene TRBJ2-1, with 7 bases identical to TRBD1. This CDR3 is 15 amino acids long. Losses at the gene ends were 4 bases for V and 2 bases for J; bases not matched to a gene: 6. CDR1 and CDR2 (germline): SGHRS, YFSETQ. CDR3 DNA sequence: TGCGCCAGCAGCCGACAGGGTGGGGCCTACAATGAGCAGTTCTTC. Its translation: CASSRQGGAYNEQFF.

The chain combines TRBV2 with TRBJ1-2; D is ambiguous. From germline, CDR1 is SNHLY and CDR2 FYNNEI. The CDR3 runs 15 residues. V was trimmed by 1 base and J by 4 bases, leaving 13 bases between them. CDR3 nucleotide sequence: TGTGCCAGCAGTGAAGTTATTACTACAGCCTATGGCTACACCTTC. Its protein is CASSEVITTAYGYTF.

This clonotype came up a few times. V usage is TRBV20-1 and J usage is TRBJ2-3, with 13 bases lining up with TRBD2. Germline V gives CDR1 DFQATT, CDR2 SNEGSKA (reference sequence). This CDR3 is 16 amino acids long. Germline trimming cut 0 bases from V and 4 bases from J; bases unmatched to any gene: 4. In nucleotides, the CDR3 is TGCAGTGCTAGAGATGGGACTAGCGGGGAGGCAGATACGCAGTATTTT. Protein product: CSARDGTSGEADTQYF.

The CDR3 nucleotides read TGTGCCAGCAGTTCTCCGGGACAGGGGCCCTACGAGCAGTACTTC. Protein sequence: CASSSPGQGPYEQYF. This sequence joins TRBV27 and TRBJ2-7, with 10 bases lining up with TRBD1. The ends lost 4 bases at V and 2 bases at J; junction bases unmatched: 5. The CDR3 has 15 amino acids. Germline V lookup: CDR1 MNHEY, CDR2 SMNVEV (reference sequence).

The CDR3 nucleotides are TGCGCCAGCAGCTTGCCGTTGGGACAGGGGAACCCCTACGAGCAGTACTTC. Amino acids: CASSLPLGQGNPYEQYF. The chain couples TRBV5-1 to TRBJ2-7; 10 nucleotides match TRBD1. After removal of 1 base from V and 2 bases from J, the junction contained 9 bases not matched to a gene. The CDR3 is 17 amino acids. Per the germline V gene, CDR1 is SGHRS and CDR2 is YFSETQ. The full variable domain, rest sourced from reference TRBV5-1 and TRBJ2-7, is KAGVTQTPRYLIKTRGQQVTLSCSPISGHRSVSWYQQTPGQGLQFLFEYFSETQRNKGNFPGRFSGRQFSNSRSEMNVSTLELGDSALYLCASSLPLGQGNPYEQYFGPGTRLTVT.

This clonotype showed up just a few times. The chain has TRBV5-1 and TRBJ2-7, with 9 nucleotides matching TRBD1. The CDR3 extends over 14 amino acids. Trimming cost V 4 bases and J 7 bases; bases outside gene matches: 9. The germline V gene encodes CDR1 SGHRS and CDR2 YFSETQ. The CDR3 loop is CASSVGQGMGEQYF. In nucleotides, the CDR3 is TGCGCCAGCAGCGTCGGACAGGGGATGGGGGAGCAGTACTTC.

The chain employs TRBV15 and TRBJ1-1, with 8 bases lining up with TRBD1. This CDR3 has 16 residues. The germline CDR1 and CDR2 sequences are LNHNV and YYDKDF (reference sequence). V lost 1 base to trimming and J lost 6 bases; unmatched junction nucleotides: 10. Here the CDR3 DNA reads TGTGCCACCAGCAGAGCTGGACAGGGTGGGTGGCCTGAAGCTTTCTTT. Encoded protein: CATSRAGQGGWPEAFF.